One sample yielded the 4 T cell receptor beta chains listed below, sequenced in a study of low-dose radiotherapy and immunotherapy resistance in tumors (dated by TCRdb to the early 2020s). The time point tag for this specimen amounts to: before trial treatment. Data came from an Illumina MiniSeq. To make first-strand cDNA, Superscript III was used along with a set of TRAV- and TRBV-specific primers so that both the TCRalpha and TCRbeta chains were covered. A roughly 20-cycle PCR with Phusion amplified the TCRs, pairing a constant-region primer with the adapter that was attached to the V primers. Using fastp at Q25 and MiXCR, TCRdb reprocessed the public reads and kept productive beta chains. Entries that share a CDR3 protein sequence are merged under the most common genes and DNA. The sample table contains fewer than 95,000 distinct CDR3 sequences; only one count was recorded for under 10% of them. Approximately 0.98% of the sample is held by the ten biggest clonotypes.

The sample consisted of PBMCs, taken before treatment. Receptor source: a male donor with prostate cancer.

In its sample, this clonotype was seen many times. The rearrangement links TRBV5-4 to TRBJ2-5; D ambiguous. Trimming took 5 bases from V and 4 from J, leaving 9 bases between them. Germline loops: CDR1 SGHNT, CDR2 YYREEE (reference sequence). The CDR3 covers 12 residues. CDR3 sequence: CASSMTAETQYF. CDR3 in DNA: TGTGCCAGCAGTATGACGGCAGAGACCCAGTACTTC.

As concerns this clonotype: Since a far larger clone is one base different, this is likely a read error. This chain connects TRBV28 to TRBJ2-1; weak D call: TRBD2 (5 bases). The CDR3 has 15 residues. The V gene's germline CDR1 is MDHEN and CDR2 SYDVKM. With 5 bases removed from V and 10 bases from J, the gap between germline ends came to 21 bases. DNA for the CDR3: TGTGCCAGCAGTCACCCGGCACTAGGAACCTACGAGCAGTTCTTC. Translated, it gives CASSHPALGTYEQFF. The variable domain in full, completed from reference TRBV28 and TRBJ2-1, reads DVKVTQSSRYLVKRTGEKVFLECVQDMDHENMFWYRQDPGLGLRLIYFSYDVKMKEKGDIPEGYSVSREKKERFSLILESASTNQTSMYLCASSHPALGTYEQFFGPGTRLTVL.

This clonotype was recorded only once. A much bigger clone sits one base away, suggesting this may be a read error. This chain uses TRBV11-3 with TRBJ2-6; 10 nucleotides match TRBD1. The CDR3 covers 18 residues. CDR1 SGHNT and CDR2 YENEEA come from the germline V gene. The CDR3 is CASRHEGDRGSGASVLTF. CDR3 in DNA: TGTGCCAGCAGACACGAAGGGGACAGGGGAAGTGGGGCCAGCGTCCTGACTTTC.

This clonotype was counted ten times or more. The gene calls are TRBV24-1 and TRBJ2-3, with a weak D call TRBD1 (6 bases). The germline V gene has CDR1 KGHDR and CDR2 SFDVKD. This CDR3 region has 16 residues. V lost 4 bases to trimming and J lost 0 bases, with 13 bases between them. The CDR3 bases are TGTGCCACCAGTGACGCCCTGAGGGGGAGCACAGATACGCAGTATTTT. Amino acid sequence: CATSDALRGSTDTQYF.